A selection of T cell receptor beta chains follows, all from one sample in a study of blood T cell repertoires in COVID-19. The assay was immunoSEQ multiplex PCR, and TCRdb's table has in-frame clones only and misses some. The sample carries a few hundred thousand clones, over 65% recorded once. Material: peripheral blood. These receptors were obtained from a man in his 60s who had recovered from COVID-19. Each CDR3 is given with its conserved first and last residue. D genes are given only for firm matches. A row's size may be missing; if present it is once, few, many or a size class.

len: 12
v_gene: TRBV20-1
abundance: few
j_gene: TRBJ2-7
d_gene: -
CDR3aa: CSASPSDNEQYF
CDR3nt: TGCAGTGCTAGTCCTAGCGATAACGAGCAGTACTTC

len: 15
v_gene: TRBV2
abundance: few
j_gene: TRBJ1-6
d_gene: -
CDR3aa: CASRTRTANNSPLHF
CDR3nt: TGTGCCAGCAGGACCCGGACAGCCAATAATTCACCCCTCCACTTT

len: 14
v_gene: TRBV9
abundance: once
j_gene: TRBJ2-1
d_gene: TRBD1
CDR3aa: CASSVGQGAVEQFF
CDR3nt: TGTGCCAGCAGCGTAGGACAGGGGGCGGTTGAGCAGTTCTTC

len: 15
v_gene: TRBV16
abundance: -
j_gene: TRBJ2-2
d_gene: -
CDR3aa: CASSQYLQGSGELFF
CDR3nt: TGTGCCAGCAGCCAATACCTACAGGGATCCGGGGAGCTGTTTTTT

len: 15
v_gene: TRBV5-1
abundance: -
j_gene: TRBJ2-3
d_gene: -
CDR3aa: CASSLALLSTDTQYF
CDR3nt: TGCGCCAGCAGCTTGGCCCTCCTTAGCACAGATACGCAGTATTTT

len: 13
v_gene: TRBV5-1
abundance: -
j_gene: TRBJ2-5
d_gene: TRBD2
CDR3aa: CASSISGLETQYF
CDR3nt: TGCGCCAGCAGCATTAGCGGGTTGGAGACCCAGTACTTC

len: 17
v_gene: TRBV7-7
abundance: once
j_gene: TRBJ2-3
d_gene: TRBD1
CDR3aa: CASSLASPGQGRDTQYF
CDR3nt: TGTGCCAGCAGCTTAGCCAGCCCGGGACAGGGTAGAGATACGCAGTATTTT

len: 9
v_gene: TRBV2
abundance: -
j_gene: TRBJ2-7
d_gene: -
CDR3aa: CASRSGQYF
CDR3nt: TGTGCCAGCCGGAGCGGGCAGTACTTC

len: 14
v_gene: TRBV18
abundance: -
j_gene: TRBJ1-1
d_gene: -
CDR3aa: CASSPRQGNTEAFF
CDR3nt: TGTGCCAGCTCACCACGTCAGGGAAACACTGAAGCTTTCTTT

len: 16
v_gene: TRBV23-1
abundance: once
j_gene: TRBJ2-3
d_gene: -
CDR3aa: CASSQYWDISTDTQYF
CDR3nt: TGCGCCAGCAGTCAATATTGGGACATCAGCACAGATACGCAGTATTTT

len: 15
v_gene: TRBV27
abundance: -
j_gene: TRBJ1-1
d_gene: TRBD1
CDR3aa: CASSLGQGTNTEAFF
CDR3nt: TGTGCCAGCAGTCTGGGACAGGGCACGAACACTGAAGCTTTCTTT

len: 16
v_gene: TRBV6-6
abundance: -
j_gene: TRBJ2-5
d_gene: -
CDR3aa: CASSYYGGLLQETQYF
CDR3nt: TGTGCCAGCAGTTACTATGGCGGACTACTCCAAGAGACCCAGTACTTC

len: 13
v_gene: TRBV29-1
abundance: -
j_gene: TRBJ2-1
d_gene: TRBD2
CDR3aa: CSVGTSWDNEQFF
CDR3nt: TGCAGCGTAGGGACTAGTTGGGACAATGAGCAGTTCTTC

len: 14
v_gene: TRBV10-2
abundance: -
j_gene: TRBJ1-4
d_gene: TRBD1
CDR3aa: CASSYDRDGEKLFF
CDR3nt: TGCGCCAGCAGTTATGACAGGGACGGTGAAAAACTGTTTTTT

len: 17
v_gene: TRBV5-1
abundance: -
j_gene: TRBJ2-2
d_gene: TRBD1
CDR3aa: CASRGAPGQVYTGELFF
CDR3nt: TGCGCCAGCAGGGGGGCGCCGGGACAGGTTTACACCGGGGAGCTGTTTTTT

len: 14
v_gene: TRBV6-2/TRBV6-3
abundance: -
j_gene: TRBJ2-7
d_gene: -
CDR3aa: CASSYDGLNYEQYF
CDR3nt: TGTGCCAGCAGTTACGATGGGCTCAACTACGAGCAGTACTTC

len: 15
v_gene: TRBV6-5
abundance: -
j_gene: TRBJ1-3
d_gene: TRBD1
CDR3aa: CATRRTGSSGNTIYF
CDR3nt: TGTGCCACCAGGCGGACAGGGAGCTCTGGAAACACCATATATTTT

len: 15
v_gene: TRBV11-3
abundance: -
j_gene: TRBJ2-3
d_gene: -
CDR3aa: CASSLGQGSTDTQYF
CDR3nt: TGTGCCAGCAGCTTAGGCCAGGGGAGCACAGATACGCAGTATTTT

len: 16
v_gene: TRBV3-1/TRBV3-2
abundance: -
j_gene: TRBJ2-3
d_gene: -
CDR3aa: CASSQPSGRTLYTQYF
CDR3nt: TGTGCCAGCAGCCAACCGAGCGGTAGAACGTTATATACGCAGTATTTT

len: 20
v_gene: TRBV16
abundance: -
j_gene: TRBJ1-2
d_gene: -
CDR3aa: CASSQLYGRGHSADNYGYTF
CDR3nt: TGTGCCAGCAGCCAGCTGTACGGCAGGGGCCACTCCGCCGATAACTATGGCTACACCTTC

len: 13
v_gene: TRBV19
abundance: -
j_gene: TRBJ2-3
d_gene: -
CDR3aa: CASSLGHTDTQYF
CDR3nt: TGTGCCAGTAGTCTCGGACACACAGATACGCAGTATTTT

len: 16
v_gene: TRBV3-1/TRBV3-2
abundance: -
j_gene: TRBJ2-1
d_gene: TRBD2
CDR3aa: CASSQVGGSGGVEQFF
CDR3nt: TGTGCCAGCAGCCAAGTTGGTGGTAGCGGGGGGGTTGAGCAGTTCTTC

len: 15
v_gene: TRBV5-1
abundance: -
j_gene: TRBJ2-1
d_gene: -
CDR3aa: CASSLGQAKHNEQFF
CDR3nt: TGCGCCAGCAGCTTGGGACAGGCGAAACACAATGAGCAGTTCTTC

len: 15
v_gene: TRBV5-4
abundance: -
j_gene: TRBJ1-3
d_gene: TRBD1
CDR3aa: CASSLPGTGGNTIYF
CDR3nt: TGTGCCAGCAGCTTGCCGGGGACAGGTGGAAACACCATATATTTT